Below are 32 T cell receptor beta chains sequenced from a single sample in a study of T cell responses to AZD1222 COVID-19 vaccine. Measured with immunoSEQ multiplex PCR; TCRdb has only the in-frame clones, and not every one. The sample contains roughly 120,000 clones, 85% to 95% of which appear only once. Specimen: peripheral blood, collected on day 0 of AZD1222 vaccination. These receptors were obtained from an adult in good health.

This clone showed up just once. This CDR3 reads CASRYMINIQYF. CDR3 coding DNA: TGTGCCAGCCGCTATATGATAAACATTCAGTACTTC. The chain combines TRBV2 with TRBJ2-4; the D is unclear. Trimming shortened V by 8 bases and J by 6 bases, and 11 bases separated the two germline ends. Germline V gives CDR1 SNHLY, CDR2 FYNNEI. This CDR3 region has 12 residues.

The V call is TRBV15, the J call TRBJ2-7; D is ambiguous. Germline assignment: CDR1 LNHNV and CDR2 YYDKDF (reference sequence). The CDR3 extends over 14 amino acids. The V end lost 1 base, the J end lost 2 bases, and 9 bases lay between the germline ends. CDR3 residues: CATSRGVGTYEQYF. The CDR3 region has the DNA TGTGCCACCAGCAGAGGGGTCGGTACCTACGAGCAGTACTTC.

J is TRBJ1-2 and V is TRBV28; D gene ambiguous. The germline V and J ends were trimmed by 4 bases and 1 base, with 7 bases remaining between them. The germline CDR1 and CDR2 sequences are MDHEN and SYDVKM. The length of the CDR3 is 13 residues. CDR3 sequence: CASSSPSNYGYTF. CDR3 in DNA: TGTGCCAGCAGTTCGCCCAGTAACTATGGCTACACCTTC.

This sequence joins TRBV3-1 (or the pseudogene TRBV3-2) and TRBJ1-5; D is undetermined. CDR1 and CDR2 (germline): LGHDT, YNNKEL (reference sequence). The V and J ends lost 1 base and 7 bases respectively, with 8 bases between them. The CDR3 has 13 amino acids. The CDR3 DNA is TGTGCCAGCAGCCAAGCAGGAGCCCAGCCCCAGCATTTT. Its translation is CASSQAGAQPQHF.

With respect to this clone: One end of the junction does not line up with germline, which may come from a read error. The chain is built from TRBV24-1 and TRBJ1-3; no reliable D call. The germline V gene encodes CDR1 KGHDR and CDR2 SFDVKD. The CDR3 extends over 10 amino acids. The CDR3 DNA is TGTGCCACCGGTGATGACACCATATATTTT. It yields the protein CATGDDTIYF.

The chain has TRBV5-4 and TRBJ1-3, with unresolved D. Trimming removed 1 base at V and 2 bases at J, with 10 bases between. The CDR3 length is 15 residues. Germline lookup yields CDR1 SGHNT and CDR2 YYREEE (reference sequence). CDR3 sequence: CASSLKGTAGNTIYF. The CDR3 DNA reads TGTGCCAGCAGCTTGAAAGGTACAGCTGGAAACACCATATATTTT.

The gene calls are TRBV9 and TRBJ1-3; D gene uncertain. Germline CDR1 and CDR2: SGDLS and YYNGEE. Trimming pared 3 bases from V and 1 base from J, leaving 11 bases between. This CDR3 has 15 residues. CDR3 sequence (DNA): TGTGCCAGCAGCGCCAGTAGGAAGTCTGGAAACACCATATATTTT. It is translated as CASSASRKSGNTIYF.

The count of this clone is one. The rearrangement links TRBV7-9 to TRBJ2-7; D is unclear. Germline V gene sequence: CDR1 SEHNR, CDR2 FQNEAQ (reference sequence). The CDR3 contains 12 residues. Trimming removed 0 bases at V and 6 bases at J, with 6 bases between. The DNA of the CDR3 is TGTGCCAGCAGCTTAGCGATAACCGAGCAGTACTTC. Amino acids: CASSLAITEQYF.

This clone has just one count. This chain joins TRBV24-1 and TRBJ2-5; 10 nucleotides align to TRBD2. Looked up from germline, CDR1 is KGHDR and CDR2 is SFDVKD. V lost 6 bases to trimming and J lost 2 bases; unmatched junction nucleotides: 5. This CDR3 contains 15 residues. CDR3 protein: CATSTSLAGQETQYF. The CDR3 nucleotides are TGTGCCACCAGTACATCACTAGCGGGACAAGAGACCCAGTACTTC.

The gene calls are TRBV7-8 and TRBJ2-5, with a weak D call TRBD1 (5 bases). This CDR3 comprises 12 residues. Germline values: CDR1 SGHVS, CDR2 FQNEAQ. The V and J ends lost 1 base and 9 bases respectively, with 9 bases between them. CDR3 sequence (DNA): TGTGCCAGCAGCTTAGGGACACCGGCCCAGTACTTC. Amino acids: CASSLGTPAQYF.

This rearrangement joins TRBV27 to TRBJ1-2, with 9 bases aligning to TRBD1. The V gene's germline CDR1 is MNHEY and CDR2 SMNVEV (reference sequence). The CDR3 is made up of 14 amino acids. Trimming cost V 2 bases and J 6 bases; bases outside gene matches: 4. In DNA, the CDR3 is TGTGCCAGCAGTTTAGGGGGGACAGGGCATGGCTACACCTTC. Translating gives CASSLGGTGHGYTF.

The V and J genes are TRBV28 and TRBJ1-2; TRBD1 aligns across 8 bases. Germline values: CDR1 MDHEN, CDR2 SYDVKM. The CDR3 is 16 amino acids. Losses at the gene ends were 2 bases for V and 1 base for J; bases not matched to a gene: 6. In DNA form, the CDR3 reads TGTGCCAGCAGTTTACGGACAGGGTCGTATAACTATGGCTACACCTTC. Protein sequence: CASSLRTGSYNYGYTF.

The chain couples TRBV19 to TRBJ1-5; weak D call: TRBD1 (6 bases). The germline gives CDR1 LNHDA, CDR2 SQIVND (reference sequence). The CDR3 sequence is 14 residues long. Trimming stripped 5 bases from V and 6 bases from J, with 14 bases between. The CDR3 loop reads CASSLDRRSQPQHF. The CDR3 bases are TGTGCCAGTAGTCTCGACAGGAGGAGTCAGCCCCAGCATTTT.

The chain has TRBV19 and TRBJ1-5; D is undetermined. This CDR3 is 13 amino acids long. Trimming cost V 5 bases and J 6 bases, with 11 bases left between them. Looked up from germline, CDR1 is LNHDA and CDR2 is SQIVND (reference sequence). The CDR3, as DNA: TGTGCCAGTAGTTATGGGCATCCTCAGCCCCAGCATTTT. This gives the protein CASSYGHPQPQHF.

The rearrangement links TRBV11-3 to TRBJ2-7, with TRBD1 as a possible D gene (5 bases). This CDR3 spans 14 amino acids. V lost 5 bases, J lost 4 bases, and 15 bases lay in between. Germline V gene data show CDR1 as SGHNT and CDR2 as YENEEA. In DNA form, the CDR3 reads TGTGCCAGCAGCCCGACCCGGACACCTTACGAGCAGTACTTC. Translating gives CASSPTRTPYEQYF.

This chain links TRBV6-4 with TRBJ2-2; D perhaps matches TRBD1 (6 bases). The V gene lost 2 bases and the J gene lost 7 bases, with 17 bases spanning the gap. The CDR3 spans 16 residues. Germline loops: CDR1 MRHNA, CDR2 SNTAGT. CDR3 loop: CASSDNPAGVGGELFF. Here the CDR3 DNA reads TGTGCCAGCAGTGACAATCCGGCAGGGGTCGGCGGGGAGCTGTTTTTT.

This clone has a single count. V and J are TRBV19 and TRBJ1-5; no firm D call. Germline V gene lookup returns CDR1 LNHDA and CDR2 SQIVND (reference sequence). V was trimmed by 7 bases and J by 0 bases, leaving 13 bases between them. This CDR3 region has 15 residues. CDR3 sequence reads: CASNTEELSNQPQHF. In nucleotides, the CDR3 is TGTGCCAGTAATACCGAAGAACTTAGCAATCAGCCCCAGCATTTT. The variable domain in full, completed from reference TRBV19 and TRBJ1-5, reads DGGITQSPKYLFRKEGQNVTLSCEQNLNHDAMYWYRQDPGQGLRLIYYSQIVNDFQKGDIAEGYSVSREKKESFPLTVTSAQKNPTAFYLCASNTEELSNQPQHFGDGTRLSIL.

V is TRBV7-8 and J is TRBJ2-1; 7 bases agree with TRBD2. Germline V lookup: CDR1 SGHVS, CDR2 FQNEAQ. This CDR3 contains 15 residues. The junction had 12 bases not matched to a gene; V was cut back by 5 bases and J by 8 bases. The CDR3 loop is CASSPSAGVGDEQFF. DNA for the CDR3: TGTGCCAGCAGCCCGAGTGCGGGAGTTGGGGATGAGCAGTTCTTC.

V and J are TRBV30 and TRBJ2-1, with 10 bases matching TRBD2. V shed 0 bases, J shed 8 bases, and the junction held 4 bases outside the gene matches. The CDR3 is made up of 14 amino acids. Germline V CDR1 and CDR2: GTSNPN, SVGIG (reference sequence). The CDR3 DNA sequence: TGTGCCTGGAGTGTAGCGGGAGGGCCATATGAGCAGTTCTTC. Protein sequence: CAWSVAGGPYEQFF.

The chain is built from TRBV6-5 and TRBJ1-3; D not resolved. CDR1 is MNHEY and CDR2 is SVGAGI in the germline V gene. The CDR3 extends over 11 amino acids. With 6 bases removed from V and 4 bases from J, the gap between germline ends came to 4 bases. This CDR3 is CASSGGNTIYF. The CDR3 DNA follows: TGTGCCAGCAGCGGCGGAAACACCATATATTTT.

V usage is TRBV6-5 and J usage is TRBJ2-7, with 9 bases fitting TRBD2. CDR3 length: 14 residues. After removal of 0 bases from V and 3 bases from J, the junction contained 0 bases not matched to a gene. Germline V lookup: CDR1 MNHEY, CDR2 SVGAGI. CDR3 sequence reads: CASSYSSGSYEQYF. CDR3 nucleotides: TGTGCCAGCAGTTACTCTAGCGGGAGCTACGAGCAGTACTTC.

J is TRBJ2-1 and V is TRBV27; 7 bases match TRBD1. The germline V gene encodes CDR1 MNHEY and CDR2 SMNVEV (reference sequence). V shed 6 bases and J 4 bases; nucleotides not matched to a gene: 12. The CDR3 is 16 amino acids. The CDR3 DNA is TGTGCCAGCAGCCCAGCAACAGGGGAAAGATACAATGAGCAGTTCTTC. Its protein is CASSPATGERYNEQFF.

This rearrangement joins TRBV25-1 to TRBJ2-1; no definite D call. Germline CDR1 MGHDK, CDR2 SYGVNS. V lost 4 bases and J 3 bases, leaving 7 bases between the germline ends. The CDR3 is 13 residues long. CDR3 in DNA: TGTGCCAGCAGTGCAACAGTCTACAATGAGCAGTTCTTC. Amino acids: CASSATVYNEQFF.

The chain links TRBV6-5 to TRBJ2-7; D is uncertain. V lost 2 bases, J lost 4 bases, and 15 bases lay in between. Germline assignment: CDR1 MNHEY and CDR2 SVGAGI. The CDR3 totals 15 residues. CDR3 bases: TGTGCCAGCAGTTACGGTACACCAGCCGGGTACGAGCAGTACTTC. Translated: CASSYGTPAGYEQYF.

The chain links TRBV7-2 to TRBJ1-1, with a possible D match to TRBD1 (6 bases). Trimming removed 5 bases from V and 1 base from J, with 17 bases in between. There are 16 residues in the CDR3. Germline loops: CDR1 SGHTA, CDR2 FQGNSA. As DNA, the CDR3 is TGTGCCAGCAGCCCCCTCCGAAGACAGGAGAACACTGAAGCTTTCTTT. Encoded protein: CASSPLRRQENTEAFF.

The CDR3 region is CASSRNTGGVGNEQFF. As DNA, the CDR3 is TGTGCCAGCAGCCGCAATACAGGGGGCGTAGGGAATGAGCAGTTCTTC. The chain couples TRBV11-2 to TRBJ2-1, with 9 bases aligning to TRBD1. J was trimmed by 7 bases and V by 5 bases; bases with no gene match: 12. Germline-derived CDR1 and CDR2 are SGHAT and FQNNGV. The CDR3 length is 16 residues.

The rearrangement links TRBV5-5 to TRBJ2-7; 7 bases agree with TRBD2. The V and J ends lost 6 bases and 4 bases, in that order; junction bases with no gene match: 7. Per the germline V gene, CDR1 is SGHKS and CDR2 is YYEKEE (reference sequence). This CDR3 region has 13 residues. The CDR3 loop reads CASTLSGVYEQYF. The DNA of the CDR3 is TGTGCCAGCACCCTGAGCGGGGTGTACGAGCAGTACTTC.

CDR3 DNA sequence: TGTGCCAGCAGCTTAAGCGGGACAGGTTTCTCAGCTGAGCAGTTCTTC. Amino acid sequence: CASSLSGTGFSAEQFF. The chain couples TRBV7-3 to TRBJ2-1, with 8 positions matching TRBD1. The CDR3 spans 16 residues. J gave up 9 bases and V 1 base, and 11 bases lay outside the gene matches. Germline V gives CDR1 SGHTA, CDR2 FQGTGA.

V and J are TRBV7-2 and TRBJ1-3; 9 bases agree with TRBD1. J was trimmed by 1 base and V by 5 bases; bases with no gene match: 12. Germline assignment: CDR1 SGHTA and CDR2 FQGNSA. The CDR3 runs to 18 residues. The CDR3 DNA is TGTGCCAGCAGCCTTAGAAATAACAGGGGGCCATCTGGAAACACCATATATTTT. It codes for CASSLRNNRGPSGNTIYF.

This clone was seen once. The chain joins TRBV9 to TRBJ2-2; D is ambiguous. Germline V gene lookup returns CDR1 SGDLS and CDR2 YYNGEE. The CDR3 sequence is 12 residues long. V was pared by 4 bases and J by 0 bases, with 1 base between. CDR3: CASSPNTGELFF. The CDR3 DNA reads as TGTGCCAGCAGCCCGAACACCGGGGAGCTGTTTTTT. Looking up the rest from reference TRBV9 and TRBJ2-2 gives the full variable domain: DSGVTQTPKHLITATGQRVTLRCSPRSGDLSVYWYQQSLDQGLQFLIQYYNGEERAKGNILERFSAQQFPDLHSELNLSSLELGDSALYFCASSPNTGELFFGEGSRLTVL.

The rearrangement uses TRBV4-2 and TRBJ2-1, with TRBD2 matching over 10 bases. This CDR3 is built from 16 residues. The V and J ends lost 3 bases and 5 bases, in that order; junction bases with no gene match: 7. Germline V lookup: CDR1 LGHNA, CDR2 YNFKEQ. The CDR3, as DNA: TGTGCCAGCAGCCAGGTCCTAGCGGGAGACAACAATGAGCAGTTCTTC. This gives the protein CASSQVLAGDNNEQFF.

This rearrangement joins TRBV5-1 to TRBJ2-5; D assignment may be TRBD1 or TRBD2 (7 bases each). The CDR3 covers 13 residues. With 9 bases removed from V and 4 bases from J, the gap between germline ends came to 16 bases. Germline V CDR1 and CDR2: SGHRS, YFSETQ. In DNA form, the CDR3 reads TGCGCCACCACCAGGGGGGGTGCAGAGACCCAGTACTTC. Translation gives CATTRGGAETQYF.